The text below deals with one TCR beta chain. There is no known antigen for this receptor. It has no much larger one-base neighbor in the sample; base qualities were not kept. The data are from a study of blood T cells in healthy people across ages (dated by TCRdb to between 2014 and 2017). In terms of the full investigation: Template switching captured roughly one uniquely barcoded TCR beta cDNA molecule per two T cells in model experiments. Using deep sequencing normalized with unique cDNA molecular identifiers, the study measured how TCR beta repertoire diversity changes with age. The donors were divided into four age groups: young (average about 15 years), middle-aged (about 40), aged (62) and long-lived (about 90). To avoid experimental bias, donors of different ages were spread randomly across the sequencing lanes. For two donors (one aged 18 to 30 and one aged 80 or older), the study analyzed two additional independent replicas of 1 million unique cDNA reads from the same blood draw. Summary of the overall study and its limitations: Observed TCR beta diversity per million T cells fell roughly linearly with age, and a significant reduction was already apparent by age roughly 40. The CMV infection status of donors was not known, potentially confounding age-related changes in expanded clonotypes. Compared with the aged group, more naive CD4+ T cells, fewer expanded clones and increased TCR diversity were shown by the long-lived group, suggesting age selection. The percentage of naive T cells measured by flow cytometry correlated strongly with observed TCR beta diversity. Estimates of total diversity based on one million sequenced T cells were regarded as lower bounds and as underestimates. Since profiling was done on bulk unsorted PBMCs, naive and antigen-experienced compartments could not be conclusively compared.

The library was produced with 5' RACE. For sequencing, an Illumina HiSeq 2500 was employed. A second PCR of about 7 to 12 cycles was performed with a sample-barcoded 5' primer and a J-beta primer mix. A template-switch 5' adaptor carrying 12 random nucleotides introduced a unique molecular identifier onto each TCR beta cDNA molecule. At least 2.5 million CDR3-containing paired-end reads were obtained from each sample. The Mint cDNA synthesis kit, primed by a TRBC-specific oligonucleotide, was used to synthesize first-strand cDNA from all RNA. All cDNA was treated with uracil-DNA glycosylase and then went through a first 18-cycle PCR with the universal primers M1SS and BC2_uni_R. In the source study's methods: For normalization, 1 million high-quality reads, each with a distinct molecular identifier, were randomly selected from each sample. Reads with shared molecular identifiers were discarded instead of being binned into consensus sequences. MiTCR, set to a Q25 quality threshold and the strictest error-elimination algorithm, was used for CDR3 identification, clonotype clustering and error correction. A nonparametric unseen species model with Euler transformation was used to estimate lower-bound total TCR beta diversity. The public reads were run again by TCRdb, first through fastp at Q25 and then through MiXCR, and only productive beta chains were kept. Every CDR3 protein is listed once, alongside the most common genes and DNA of its rows. These V and J calls originate from TCRdb's pipeline instead of the authors' own analysis. In all, the sample holds about 770,000 distinct CDR3 sequences, and around 45% of those were seen once. The ten top clones hold roughly 19% of the sample.

Sequences ENHRY (CDR1) and SYGVKD (CDR2) are obtained from the germline V gene. V loses 7 bases of germline sequence and J loses 1 base, and the interval between the two ends is 10 bases. CDR3 length: 13 amino acids, cysteine to phenylalanine. Of all the DNA, just the CDR3 is kept, 39 bases in frame from base 1. Donors were under 40 systemically healthy Caucasian individuals from Russia aged roughly 6 to 95 years. Approximately 11 milliliters of peripheral blood were drawn from each donor into EDTA-treated Vacutainer tubes. Ficoll-Paque density-gradient centrifugation was used to isolate PBMCs, with at least 6.5 million obtained per sample. Trizol reagent was used to extract total RNA from the PBMCs, yielding at least 5 micrograms per sample. For every donor, flow cytometry on a PBMC aliquot measured the percentage of naive CD45RAhigh/CD27high T cells.

Sequenced sample: blood. The sequence was collected from a man in his fifties or sixties in good health. Here the chain combines TRBV10-3 and TRBJ1-1; D gene: possibly TRBD1, on 6 matching bases. The sequenced DNA: TGTGCCATCAAACTACAGGGGAACACTGAAGCTTTCTTT. It specifies CAIKLQGNTEAFF.